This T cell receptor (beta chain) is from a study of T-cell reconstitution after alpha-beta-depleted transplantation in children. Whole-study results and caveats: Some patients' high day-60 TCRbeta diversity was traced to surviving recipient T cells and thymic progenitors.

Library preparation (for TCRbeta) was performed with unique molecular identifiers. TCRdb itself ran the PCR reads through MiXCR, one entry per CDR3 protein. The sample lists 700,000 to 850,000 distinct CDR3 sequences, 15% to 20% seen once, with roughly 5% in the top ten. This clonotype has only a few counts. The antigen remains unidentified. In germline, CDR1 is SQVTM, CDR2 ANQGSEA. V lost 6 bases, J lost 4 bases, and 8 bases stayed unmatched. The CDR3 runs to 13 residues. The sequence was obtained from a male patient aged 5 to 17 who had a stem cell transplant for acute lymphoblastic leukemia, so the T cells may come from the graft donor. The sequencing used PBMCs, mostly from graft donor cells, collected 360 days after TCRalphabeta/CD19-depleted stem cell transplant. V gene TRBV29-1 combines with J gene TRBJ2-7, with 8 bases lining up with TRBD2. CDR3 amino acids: CSVLLAGPYEQYF. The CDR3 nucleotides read TGCAGCGTGCTATTAGCGGGACCGTACGAGCAGTACTTC.